The rows below give T cell receptor beta chains drawn from one sample of a study of CD8 T cells in Susac syndrome. TCRdb redid the calling of the immunoSEQ multiplex PCR reads with MiXCR, one entry per CDR3 protein. Of over 150,000 distinct CDR3 sequences listed, around 96% were seen once; the top ten hold around 0.12%. The specimen was CD4+ T cells from PBMCs. The receptors stem from a human donor with Susac syndrome. The CDR3 runs from the conserved cysteine through the conserved F or W. D genes are given only for firm matches. Clone size appears in some rows only: once, few, many, or a class for an expanded clone.

>NA|TRBV27|TRBJ2-7|13|TRBD1
CASSPTGENEQYF
TGTGCCAGCAGCCCGACAGGGGAGAACGAGCAGTACTTC
>NA|TRBV28|TRBJ2-1|14|TRBD1
CASILGTGAHEQFF
TGTGCCAGCATACTCGGGACAGGGGCCCATGAGCAGTTCTTC
>NA|TRBV28|TRBJ2-3|14|TRBD2
CASIAGGSTDTQYF
TGTGCCAGCATAGCGGGAGGTTCCACAGATACGCAGTATTTT
>once|TRBV30|TRBJ2-1|14|NA
CAWRSLRDWNEQFF
TGTGCCTGGAGGAGTTTGCGGGACTGGAATGAGCAGTTCTTC
>NA|TRBV24-1|TRBJ2-7|13|NA
CATSVPGTYEQYF
TGTGCCACCTCCGTCCCCGGGACCTACGAGCAGTACTTC
>once|TRBV27|TRBJ1-5|14|NA
CASSSFSGAQPQHF
TGTGCCAGCAGTTCGTTTTCAGGGGCTCAGCCCCAGCATTTT
>NA|TRBV7-2|TRBJ2-1|15|TRBD2
CATTVGTSVLNEQFF
TGTGCCACAACCGTCGGGACTAGCGTGTTGAATGAGCAGTTCTTC
>NA|TRBV5-4|TRBJ2-1|16|TRBD2
CASSFLTSGTRNEQFF
TGTGCCAGCAGCTTTTTGACTAGCGGGACTAGGAATGAGCAGTTCTTC
>NA|TRBV30|TRBJ2-1|13|TRBD2
CAWEREGRNEQFF
TGTGCCTGGGAGCGGGAGGGCCGGAATGAGCAGTTCTTC
>NA|TRBV7-9|TRBJ1-2|11|NA
CASEGGYGYTF
TGTGCCAGCGAAGGGGGCTATGGCTACACCTTC
>NA|TRBV7-2|TRBJ2-3|15|NA
CASSPRGRPTDTQYF
TGTGCCAGCAGCCCCCGAGGGAGACCCACAGATACGCAGTATTTT
>NA|TRBV27|TRBJ2-3|15|TRBD2
CAKLGTSGITDTQYF
TGTGCCAAACTGGGGACTAGCGGGATCACAGATACGCAGTATTTT
>NA|TRBV4-3|TRBJ2-2|13|NA
CASSQRRTGELFF
TGCGCCAGCAGCCAACGACGGACCGGGGAGCTGTTTTTT
>NA|TRBV4-1|TRBJ2-2|19|TRBD2
CASSQDRGAGGLGTGELFF
TGCGCCAGCAGCCAAGATCGTGGAGCGGGGGGCCTGGGCACCGGGGAGCTGTTTTTT
>NA|TRBV18|TRBJ1-2|13|NA
CASSPGPNYGYTF
TGTGCCAGCTCACCGGGTCCTAACTATGGCTACACCTTC
>NA|TRBV7-9|TRBJ2-7|16|TRBD2
CASSLWASGSWYEQYF
TGTGCCAGCAGCTTATGGGCTAGCGGGAGTTGGTACGAGCAGTACTTC
>NA|TRBV20-1|TRBJ2-7|12|NA
CSAAGPGYEQYF
TGCAGTGCCGCGGGACCCGGCTACGAGCAGTACTTC
>NA|TRBV28|TRBJ1-5|14|NA
CASRPGPGNQPQHF
TGTGCCAGCAGGCCCGGACCAGGCAATCAGCCCCAGCATTTT
>NA|TRBV18|TRBJ2-1|15|TRBD2
CASSRDGLAGDEQFF
TGTGCCAGCTCACGCGACGGGCTAGCGGGCGATGAGCAGTTCTTC
>NA|TRBV11-2|TRBJ1-1|13|NA
CASSLYGETEAFF
TGTGCCAGCAGCTTATACGGGGAAACTGAAGCTTTCTTT
>NA|TRBV7-7|TRBJ2-3|15|TRBD2
CASSLRGGSTDTQYF
TGTGCTAGCAGCTTACGCGGGGGGAGCACAGATACGCAGTATTTT
>NA|TRBV29-1|TRBJ1-2|15|NA
CSVDPRGAGIYGYTF
TGCAGCGTTGACCCCCGGGGTGCAGGTATCTATGGCTACACCTTC
>NA|TRBV29-1|TRBJ2-5|14|NA
CSTRPGLYQETQYF
TGCAGCACTCGTCCGGGACTGTACCAAGAGACCCAGTACTTC
>NA|TRBV9|TRBJ1-6|14|NA
CASSVGSGNSPLHF
TGTGCCAGCAGCGTAGGGAGTGGTAATTCACCCCTCCACTTT
>NA|TRBV15|TRBJ1-2|15|TRBD1
CATSRRQGTFYGYTF
TGTGCCACCAGCAGAAGACAGGGGACTTTCTATGGCTACACCTTC
>NA|TRBV5-4|TRBJ2-6|15|NA
CASSLDLAGANVLTF
TGTGCCAGCAGCTTGGATCTAGCTGGGGCCAACGTCCTGACTTTC
>NA|TRBV15|TRBJ1-1|14|NA
CATSRHPGGTEAFF
TGTGCCACCAGCCGGCATCCCGGCGGGACTGAAGCTTTCTTT
>NA|TRBV4-1|TRBJ2-4|14|NA
CASSHPTWSDIQYF
TGCGCCAGCAGCCACCCGACTTGGAGCGACATTCAGTACTTC
>NA|TRBV6-2/TRBV6-3|TRBJ2-1|14|NA
CASSPLGLNNEQFF
TGTGCCAGCAGTCCTCTTGGACTCAACAATGAGCAGTTCTTC
>NA|TRBV20-1|TRBJ2-5|14|NA
CSARSPIQQETQYF
TGCAGTGCTAGAAGTCCTATCCAACAAGAGACCCAGTACTTC
>NA|TRBV20-1|TRBJ2-1|12|NA
CSAKGTYNEQFF
TGCAGTGCTAAAGGCACCTACAATGAGCAGTTCTTC
>NA|TRBV5-6|TRBJ2-1|15|TRBD1
CASSLAQGAYNEQFF
TGTGCCAGCAGCTTGGCCCAGGGGGCCTACAATGAGCAGTTCTTC
>NA|TRBV6-5|TRBJ2-7|14|TRBD2
CASSSDSGRGEQYF
TGTGCCAGCAGTTCAGATAGCGGGAGAGGCGAGCAGTACTTC
>NA|TRBV28|TRBJ2-3|18|NA
CASSLSWKLQDDTDTQYF
TGTGCCAGCAGTTTAAGTTGGAAATTGCAAGACGACACAGATACGCAGTATTTT
>NA|TRBV29-1|TRBJ2-5|13|TRBD1
CSVAGTDQETQYF
TGCAGCGTTGCCGGGACAGACCAAGAGACCCAGTACTTC
>NA|TRBV11-1|TRBJ2-1|13|NA
CASSFTPGNEQFF
TGTGCCAGCAGCTTTACTCCGGGGAATGAGCAGTTCTTC
>NA|TRBV5-6|TRBJ2-5|15|TRBD2
CASSARAGIQETQYF
TGTGCCAGCAGCGCCCGAGCGGGGATCCAAGAGACCCAGTACTTC
>NA|TRBV5-1|TRBJ2-5|14|NA
CASSFEGAGETQYF
TGCGCCAGCAGCTTCGAGGGGGCGGGGGAGACCCAGTACTTC
>NA|TRBV2|TRBJ1-5|15|NA
CASSEAGQSNQPQHF
TGTGCCAGCAGTGAAGCGGGGCAGTCCAATCAGCCCCAGCATTTT
>NA|TRBV19|TRBJ1-1|15|NA
CASRAPQGTWTEAFF
TGTGCCAGTAGGGCCCCCCAGGGCACGTGGACTGAAGCTTTCTTT
>NA|TRBV3-1|TRBJ2-1|16|TRBD2
CASSSHGSGRVNEQFF
TGTGCCAGCAGCTCCCATGGTAGCGGGAGGGTTAATGAGCAGTTCTTC